This TCR beta chain was profiled in a study of blood T cell repertoires in COVID-19 (TCRdb year 2020). General notes on the study: The collaborator samples originated in the United States, Italy and Spain and spanned the acute and convalescent phases of COVID-19. The material from the prospective study consisted of cDNA or gDNA derived from T cells, B-cell-depleted T cells, or PBMCs. Subjects who had been exposed to COVID-19, were actively infected with it, or had recovered from it provided the deeply sampled blood TCRbeta repertoires that made up the dataset. The repertoires were released in a freely available public database meant as a resource for research on the immune response to SARS-CoV-2. The samples were drawn from two sources: the first 160 participants of the ongoing ImmuneRACE study, and 1,000 to 1,500 subjects contributed by 6 global collaborators. A de-identified subject ID, COVID-19 status, age in years and sex were almost always included in the sample metadata. Where available, HLA class I and class II types were obtained from metadata supplied by the sample provider rather than from assay-based typing. Study-level results and caveats: The quantity of clinical and demographic metadata differed by source and by participant and was supplied without curation.

A note on this clone: It has no known antigen specificity. No quality values exist for individual bases; no much larger clone is one base distant.

Sequences LNHNV (CDR1) and YYDKDF (CDR2) are obtained from the germline V gene (reference sequence). Its CDR3 holds 14 amino acids, cysteine through phenylalanine. Of the read, only the CDR3 DNA is kept; its 42 bases are in frame from base 1. V gives up 9 bases and J gives up 5 bases, and the segment between their germline ends measures 17 bases. TCRbeta CDR3 regions were amplified from genomic DNA by means of the immunoSEQ Assay, a bias-controlled multiplex PCR. The authors' analysis ran thus. Nucleated cell counts per sample were estimated from amplification of reference gene primers within the assay. Sequence reads were collapsed and filtered to measure the absolute abundance of every unique TCRbeta CDR3 rearrangement. Productive Simpson clonality was computed per sample as the square root of Simpson's diversity index over productive rearrangements. Here the immuneACCESS table is served through TCRdb, limited to in-frame sequences with V and J called. Missing clones are a known gap in these copies; in checked studies unresolved V genes cover under half, and the rest lacks a known reason. V and J calls and clone size are copied from that table; D and trimming were computed from the DNA. This sample comprises under 70,000 clones, roughly 84% of them detected only once. Roughly a tenth of the sample is in the top ten clones.

Each collaborating institution followed its own protocols to collect whole blood in K2EDTA tubes. For TCRbeta analysis, collaborators shipped samples in one of three forms: frozen whole blood, isolated PBMCs, or DNA extracted from either of those sample types. This sequence uses TRBV15 and TRBJ2-1; the D gene is possibly TRBD1, with 6 bases matching. The sequencing sample was made of peripheral blood. This sequence was found in a woman between 18 and 30 years old with acute or convalescent COVID-19. The sequenced DNA: TGTGCCACGGCGCGGCGGACAGATAACAATGAGCAGTTCTTC. This yields the protein CATARRTDNNEQFF.